This TCR beta chain came from a study of blood T cells in healthy people across ages. Study results and caveats: Correlation between TCR beta diversity and naive T cell percentage was strong. As age increased, TCR beta diversity per million T cells fell in a roughly linear fashion.

The authors ran a second PCR of about 6 to 11 cycles using a sample-barcoded 5' primer and a J-beta primer mix. MiXCR, applied by TCRdb to the 5' RACE reads, yields one record per CDR3 protein. The sample has approximately 1,100,000 distinct CDR3 sequences; less than 50% are singletons. Comment on this clonotype: Its antigen is currently unknown.

The donors, aged 6 to 90, were healthy Caucasians from Russia. Every donor provided 8.5 to 10 milliliters of peripheral blood. Germline loops: CDR1 LGHDT, CDR2 YNNKEL (reference sequence). This CDR3 is 14 amino acids long. Trimming took off 4 bases at V and 0 bases at J, with 10 bases between the two ends. The chain links TRBV3-1 to TRBJ2-7; D remains ambiguous. Material: blood. This TCR was sampled from a woman between 55 and 75 years old in good health. The CDR3 nucleotides are TGTGCCAGCAGCCCCCTACGGGCCTCCTACGAGCAGTACTTC. It encodes CASSPLRASYEQYF.